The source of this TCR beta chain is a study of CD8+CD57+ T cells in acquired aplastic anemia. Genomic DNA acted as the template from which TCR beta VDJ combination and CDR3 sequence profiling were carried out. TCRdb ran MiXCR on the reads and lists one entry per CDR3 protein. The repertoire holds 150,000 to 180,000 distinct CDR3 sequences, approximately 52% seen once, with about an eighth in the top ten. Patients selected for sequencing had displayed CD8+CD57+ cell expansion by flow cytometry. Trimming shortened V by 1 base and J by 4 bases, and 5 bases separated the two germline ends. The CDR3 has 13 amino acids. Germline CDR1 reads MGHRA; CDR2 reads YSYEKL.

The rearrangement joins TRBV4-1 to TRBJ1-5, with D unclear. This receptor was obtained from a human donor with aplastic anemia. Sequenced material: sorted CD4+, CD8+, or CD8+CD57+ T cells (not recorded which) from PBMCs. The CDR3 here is CASSQAENQPQHF. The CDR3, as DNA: TGCGCCAGCAGCCAAGCGGAAAATCAGCCCCAGCATTTT.